This TCR beta chain was sequenced for a study of blood T cell repertoires in COVID-19. Across the study: Samples taken during acute and convalescent COVID-19 were collected in the United States, Italy and Spain. From T cells, B-cell-depleted T cells, or PBMCs came the material, which was cDNA or gDNA.

Original methodology: Scientists estimated how many nucleated cells there were by amplifying reference gene primers. Using immunoSEQ multiplex PCR, the repertoire was profiled, and TCRdb retains in-frame clones only, with some absent. V and J calls and clone size are those listed in that table; D and trimming were worked out from the DNA. The sample consists of some 65,000 clones, about 93% of them appearing once. This CDR3 has 14 amino acids. Germline V gene lookup returns CDR1 SGHTA and CDR2 FQGTGA. Trimming removed 5 bases at V and 1 base at J, with 11 bases between. V and J are TRBV7-3 and TRBJ1-1, with unresolved D. This clonotype originated in a man in his 70s with active COVID-19. Sequenced material: peripheral blood. CDR3 sequence reads: CASSPGSGNTEAFF. The CDR3 DNA follows: TGTGCCAGCAGCCCCGGTTCGGGGAACACTGAAGCTTTCTTT.